The clone carrying this T cell receptor (beta chain) was detected only once. The antigen remains undetermined. The sample is drawn from a study of regulatory T cells in long-lasting Graves disease. As for the study in general: The criterion for persistent Graves' disease was over 5 years of antithyroid drugs with positive TSH receptor antibodies.

The time point is: persistent/refractory GD, antithyroid drugs over 5 years with positive TRAb. Scientists built the TCR library using RNA that was extracted from PBMCs. Trimming took off 5 bases at V and 4 bases at J, with 12 bases between the two ends. From germline, CDR1 is DFQATT and CDR2 SNEGSKA (reference sequence). The CDR3 sequence is 13 residues long. General study findings and limits: Newly diagnosed patients shared about a thousand public clonotypes; persistent patients shared a few thousand. TRBV28, TRBJ1-2 and TRBJ2-5 were favored in persistent disease.

The authors built TCR beta libraries using iRepertoire HTBI primers and Arm-PCR of CDR3 regions. TCRdb used MiXCR to reprocess the multiplex PCR reads, holding one entry per CDR3 protein. The sample records some 300,000 distinct CDR3 sequences, around 21% being singletons. The V call is TRBV20-1, the J call TRBJ2-1, with D unclear. The sequence was collected from a female donor with Graves disease. This specimen consisted of peripheral blood mononuclear cells (PBMCs), obtained when the disease was refractory, from a patient treated with antithyroid drugs. This chain's CDR3 is CSAESDSYNEQFF. CDR3 bases: TGCAGTGCTGAATCAGACTCTTACAATGAGCAGTTCTTC.